This T cell receptor (beta chain) was captured in a study of cytomegalovirus exposure and HLA in healthy donors (dated by TCRdb to the late 2010s). The study in broad terms: According to a later analysis, the 120 or so validation repertoires were produced on the same platform as the 600 to 850 repertoires of the first cohort. Along with the approximately 620-subject first cohort, a separate validation cohort of approximately 110 different subjects was used. The study aimed to test whether signatures of past pathogen exposure could be identified by cataloging public T cell receptors. To predict cytomegalovirus infection status, the study brought together high-throughput TCR immunosequencing, statistical association of individual TCRs with disease status, and machine learning. The investigation overall reported the following: In vitro tests confirmed that a few of the cytomegalovirus-associated TCR beta chains recognize cytomegalovirus antigens. A later analysis had no HLA typing for the validation cohort, so co-occurrence there was scored across all 110 or so repertoires. The classifier was reported to diagnose cytomegalovirus status with high specificity and sensitivity in both the original cohort and the validation cohort. In a later analysis, TCRs clustered in the first cohort were found to also tend to co-occur in the 110 or so validation repertoires, with 90% to 95% of cluster scores above 0. The authors suggested that the approach could potentially be generalized to other disease states and immunological phenotypes. The study gave a list of 150 to 200 TCR beta chains associated with cytomegalovirus. Most TCR sequences were seen in very few donors, while some public TCRs were found in many individuals.

V was cut back by 5 bases and J by 1 base, leaving a gap of 9 bases between them. According to the germline V gene, CDR1 reads SGHTA and CDR2 reads FQGNSA. There are 14 amino acids in the CDR3, from cysteine to phenylalanine inclusive. Of the read, only the CDR3 DNA is kept; its 42 bases are in frame from base 1. In regard to this clone: Its binding antigen is unknown. Base quality data are lacking; no much larger clone is found one base away.

The donors were included in the validation cohort of 120 subjects, a group kept apart from the approximately 670-subject first cohort. The library was generated by the immunoSEQ multiplex PCR assay. On the study's bioinformatics: A statistical classification framework was built to diagnose cytomegalovirus status from the catalog of TCR beta chain sequences. TCRdb retrieved this table from immuneACCESS and kept in-frame rearrangements only. Not all clones are present; in checked studies, unresolved V genes account for under half, and no reason is known for the remainder. V and J calls and clone size follow that table, whereas D and trimming were derived from the DNA. For this sample the table gives about 110,000 clones, of which approximately 89% were detected only once. The ten top clones hold about 1.9% of the sample.

This chain joins TRBV7-2 to TRBJ1-5, with the D gene not clear enough to name. Source material: PBMCs. The source of this sequence is a woman under 30 in good health and CMV-seronegative. The nucleotide sequence reads TGTGCCAGCAGCCCAGGACTGAGCAATCAGCCCCAGCATTTT. Its protein is CASSPGLSNQPQHF.